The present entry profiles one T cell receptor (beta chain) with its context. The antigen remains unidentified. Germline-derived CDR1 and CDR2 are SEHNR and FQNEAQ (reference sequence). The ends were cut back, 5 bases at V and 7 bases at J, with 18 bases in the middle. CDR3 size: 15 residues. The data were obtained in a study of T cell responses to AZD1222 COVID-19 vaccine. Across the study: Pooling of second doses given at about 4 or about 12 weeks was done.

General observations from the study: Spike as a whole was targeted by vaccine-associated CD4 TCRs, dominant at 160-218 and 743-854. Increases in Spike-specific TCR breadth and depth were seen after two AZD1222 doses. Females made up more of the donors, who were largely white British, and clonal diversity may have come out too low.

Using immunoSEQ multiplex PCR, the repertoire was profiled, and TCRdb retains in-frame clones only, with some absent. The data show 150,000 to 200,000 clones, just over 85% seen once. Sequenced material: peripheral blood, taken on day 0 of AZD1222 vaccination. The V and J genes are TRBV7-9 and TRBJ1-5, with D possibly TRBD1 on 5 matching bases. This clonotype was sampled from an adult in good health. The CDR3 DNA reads TGTGCCAGCAGCCCGTCTGAGGGGCGGGGGCAGCCCCAGCATTTT. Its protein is CASSPSEGRGQPQHF.